A single sample is the source of the 10 T cell receptor beta chains below, sequenced in a study of blood T cell repertoires in COVID-19 (dated by TCRdb to about 2020). The library relied on the immunoSEQ multiplex PCR assay. TCRdb carries this immuneACCESS record with in-frame sequences only. Its versions omit some clonotypes, under half of them owing to an unresolved V gene in the studies checked, with the rest unexplained. For this sample there are roughly 97,000 clones; almost 85% appear just once. The ten largest clones take up about 10% of the sample. The sequencing sample was made of peripheral blood. The receptor source for this set is a man aged 65 to 79 with acute or convalescent COVID-19.

The rearrangement uses TRBV18 and TRBJ2-1; TRBD1 matches 8 bases. The CDR3 spans 16 residues. Trimming at V came to 5 bases and at J to 6 bases, leaving 12 bases not matched to a gene. The germline gives CDR1 KGHSH, CDR2 LQKENI. The CDR3: CASSIDTGTGGNEQFF. The CDR3 nucleotides are TGTGCCAGCTCAATCGATACCGGGACAGGAGGCAATGAGCAGTTCTTC. Combining the CDR3 with reference TRBV18 and TRBJ2-1 gives the whole variable domain NAGVMQNPRHLVRRRGQEARLRCSPMKGHSHVYWYRQLPEEGLKFMVYLQKENIIDESGMPKERFSAEFPKEGPSILRIQQVVRGDSAAYFCASSIDTGTGGNEQFFGPGTRLTVL.

Written as DNA, the CDR3 is TGTGCCAGCTCACCCCCTAATCAGCCCCAGCATTTT. Translated: CASSPPNQPQHF. This chain connects TRBV18 to TRBJ1-5, with D hard to call. CDR1 is KGHSH, CDR2 LQKENI, per germline. Trimming took 3 bases from V and 4 from J, leaving 4 bases between them. The CDR3 spans 12 residues.

V is TRBV2 and J is TRBJ1-2; D is unclear. V shed 8 bases and J shed 4 bases, with 14 bases lying between them. Germline CDR1 SNHLY, CDR2 FYNNEI. This CDR3 has 13 residues. CDR3 bases: TGTGCCAGCGGAGGCAACAGCTTCTATGGCTACACCTTC. It translates to CASGGNSFYGYTF.

CDR3 sequence reads: CATKQASGTDTQYF. In DNA form, the CDR3 reads TGTGCCACCAAACAGGCTTCTGGCACAGATACGCAGTATTTT. J is TRBJ2-3 and V is TRBV27; tentative D call: TRBD1 (5 bases). CDR1 and CDR2 from the germline V gene are MNHEY and SMNVEV (reference sequence). CDR3 length equals 14 residues. V lost 10 bases and J lost 1, with 15 bases in between.

This clone came up once. Different DNA sequences within this sample yield the same CDR3. The chain carries TRBV5-1 and TRBJ2-1; 9 bases are a match to TRBD1. The CDR3 runs 15 residues. The junction had 6 bases not matched to a gene; V was cut back by 4 bases and J by 4 bases. Per germline, CDR1 SGHRS and CDR2 YFSETQ. The CDR3, as DNA: TGCGCCAGCAGCCTAGGACAGGGGCCTTACAATGAGCAGTTCTTC. Encoded protein: CASSLGQGPYNEQFF.

This clone was recorded once. V gene TRBV4-2 combines with J gene TRBJ2-3, with 8 positions matching TRBD2. Germline V gives CDR1 LGHNA, CDR2 YNFKEQ. The CDR3 is 17 amino acids. The J segment lost 2 bases and the V segment lost 4 bases, leaving 11 bases of the junction unmatched. This CDR3 is CASSLFQGRGATDTQYF. The CDR3 bases are TGTGCCAGCAGCCTATTCCAGGGGCGGGGGGCCACAGATACGCAGTATTTT.

The chain carries TRBV6-5 and TRBJ2-4; TRBD2 is a possible D gene (6 bases). The CDR3 consists of 12 residues. Looked up from germline, CDR1 is MNHEY and CDR2 is SVGAGI. Trimming shortened V by 9 bases and J by 7 bases, and 13 bases separated the two germline ends. CDR3 coding DNA: TGTGCCAGTCAAGGCGGGGAGAACATTCAGTACTTC. Amino acids: CASQGGENIQYF.

The chain employs TRBV27 and TRBJ2-1; 10 bases line up with TRBD2. Trimming at V came to 5 bases and at J to 6 bases, leaving 16 bases not matched to a gene. Germline CDR1 is MNHEY and CDR2 is SMNVEV (reference sequence). The CDR3 totals 18 residues. CDR3 region: CASSPSTHLAGVGNEQFF. Written as DNA, the CDR3 is TGTGCCAGCAGTCCGTCCACCCATCTAGCGGGAGTTGGCAATGAGCAGTTCTTC.

This clone came up a few times. This rearrangement joins TRBV19 to TRBJ1-2, with D possibly TRBD1 on 6 matching bases. The CDR3 loop spans 14 amino acids. Looked up from germline, CDR1 is LNHDA and CDR2 is SQIVND (reference sequence). The V gene lost 5 bases and the J gene lost 2 bases, with 12 bases spanning the gap. The CDR3: CASSVQGGNYGYTF. CDR3 nucleotide sequence: TGTGCCAGTAGTGTACAGGGAGGGAACTATGGCTACACCTTC. Complete variable domain (other parts from reference TRBV19 and TRBJ1-2): DGGITQSPKYLFRKEGQNVTLSCEQNLNHDAMYWYRQDPGQGLRLIYYSQIVNDFQKGDIAEGYSVSREKKESFPLTVTSAQKNPTAFYLCASSVQGGNYGYTFGSGTRLTVV.

The chain couples TRBV27 to TRBJ2-1; 9 bases agree with TRBD2. Trimming cost V 5 bases and J 3 bases; bases outside gene matches: 5. Germline loops: CDR1 MNHEY, CDR2 SMNVEV (reference sequence). The CDR3 is 15 residues long. The chain's CDR3 is CASSKLAGDYNEQFF. The CDR3 bases are TGTGCCAGCAGTAAATTAGCGGGAGACTACAATGAGCAGTTCTTC.